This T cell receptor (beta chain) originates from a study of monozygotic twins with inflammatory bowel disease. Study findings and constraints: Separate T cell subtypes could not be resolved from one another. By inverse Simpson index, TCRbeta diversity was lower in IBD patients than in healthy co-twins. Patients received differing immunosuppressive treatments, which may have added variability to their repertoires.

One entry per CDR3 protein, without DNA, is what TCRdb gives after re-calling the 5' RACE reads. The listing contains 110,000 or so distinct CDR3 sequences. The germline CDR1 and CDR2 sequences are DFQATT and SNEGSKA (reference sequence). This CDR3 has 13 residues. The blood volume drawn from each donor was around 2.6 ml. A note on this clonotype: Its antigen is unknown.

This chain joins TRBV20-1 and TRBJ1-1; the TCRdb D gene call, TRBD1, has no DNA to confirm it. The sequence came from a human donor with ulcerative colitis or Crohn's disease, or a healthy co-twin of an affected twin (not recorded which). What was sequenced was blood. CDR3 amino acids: CSAMTGIFTEAFF.